The next 16 T cell receptor beta chains were all read from a single sample in a study of beta chain features in type 1 diabetes. Every isolated RNA sample was fully reverse transcribed, so sequencing captured expressed TCRB transcripts. The data were produced by immunoSEQ multiplex PCR, yet TCRdb's version contains in-frame clones alone and is incomplete. The sample has under 400,000 clones, roughly 15% seen once. Sequenced input: central memory CD4+ T cells from blood. These receptors were collected from a young man in good health.

The chain couples TRBV9 to TRBJ1-1; D is undetermined. Germline V gene data show CDR1 as SGDLS and CDR2 as YYNGEE. This CDR3 is built from 14 residues. V lost 0 bases and J lost 7, with 13 bases in between. Here the CDR3 DNA reads TGTGCCAGCAGCGTAGTGAGCACTTCGCATGAAGCTTTCTTT. It encodes CASSVVSTSHEAFF.

This clone was seen a few times. This chain uses TRBV27 with TRBJ1-1; D call uncertain. This CDR3 region has 12 residues. Germline CDR1 and CDR2: MNHEY and SMNVEV (reference sequence). The V end lost 8 bases, the J end lost 1 base, and 8 bases lay between the germline ends. The CDR3 loop reads CASDGQNTEAFF. CDR3 coding DNA: TGTGCCAGCGACGGGCAGAACACTGAAGCTTTCTTT.

This clone appeared a few times. The CDR3 sequence is CASSKLDSGTNTGELFF. The CDR3 DNA is TGTGCCAGCAGCAAATTGGATAGCGGTACGAACACCGGGGAGCTGTTTTTT. The V call is TRBV21-1, the J call TRBJ2-2; TRBD2, as called in the table, went unchecked against the DNA. TRBV21-1 is listed as a pseudogene. The CDR3 runs to 17 residues.

There are a few counts of this clone. The chain employs TRBV11-1 and TRBJ1-5; 7 nucleotides line up with TRBD1. The V gene end was trimmed by 6 bases and the J gene end by 6 bases; junction bases not matched to a gene: 5. The CDR3 runs to 13 residues. In germline, CDR1 is SGHAT, CDR2 FQDESV (reference sequence). CDR3 nucleotides: TGTGCCAGCAGTGACAGGGTGGGTCAGCCCCAGCATTTT. It yields the protein CASSDRVGQPQHF. Full variable domain (rest looked up from reference TRBV11-1 and TRBJ1-5): EAEVAQSPRYKITEKSQAVAFWCDPISGHATLYWYRQILGQGPELLVQFQDESVVDDSQLPKDRFSAERLKGVDSTLKIQPAELGDSAMYLCASSDRVGQPQHFGDGTRLSIL.

The chain couples TRBV12-5 to TRBJ1-4; D unclear. The CDR3 extends over 16 amino acids. V dropped 0 bases and J dropped 4 bases, with 12 bases sitting between them. CDR1 and CDR2 (germline): LGHNT, FRNRAP. This CDR3 is CASGLVLGAINEKLFF. For the CDR3, the DNA is TGTGCTAGTGGTTTGGTACTAGGTGCGATTAATGAAAAACTGTTTTTT.

The chain links TRBV7-2 to TRBJ2-1; no clear D gene. The germline V gene has CDR1 SGHTA and CDR2 FQGNSA. V shed 6 bases and J shed 8 bases, with 11 bases lying between them. The CDR3 contains 12 residues. CDR3 in amino acids: CASRLDLDEQFF. The CDR3 bases are TGTGCCAGCAGGCTAGACTTGGATGAGCAGTTCTTC. The full variable domain, with the rest looked up from reference TRBV7-2 and TRBJ2-1, is GAGVSQSPSNKVTEKGKDVELRCDPISGHTALYWYRQSLGQGLEFLIYFQGNSAPDKSGLPSDRFSAERTGGSVSTLTIQRTQQEDSAVYLCASRLDLDEQFFGPGTRLTVL.

This clone was recorded a few times. J is TRBJ2-1 and V is TRBV29-1, with 10 nucleotides matching TRBD2. This CDR3 contains 14 residues. V lost 7 bases to trimming and J lost 4 bases; unmatched junction nucleotides: 7. The germline CDR1 and CDR2 sequences are SQVTM and ANQGSEA. CDR3 in amino acids: CSAVAGGLYNEQFF. The CDR3, as DNA: TGCAGCGCTGTAGCGGGGGGACTTTACAATGAGCAGTTCTTC.

The chain recombines TRBV11-3 with TRBJ2-3, with D unclear. V lost 1 base, J lost 2 bases, and 7 bases lay in between. Looked up from germline, CDR1 is SGHNT and CDR2 is YENEEA. The CDR3 covers 14 residues. The CDR3 sequence: CASSLGRYTDTQYF. CDR3 DNA sequence: TGTGCCAGCAGCTTAGGCCGTTACACAGATACGCAGTATTTT.

The chain carries TRBV6-1 and TRBJ2-3; 7 positions agree with TRBD1. CDR3 length equals 15 residues. Germline loops: CDR1 MNHNS, CDR2 SASEGT. V dropped 5 bases and J dropped 1; count of bases not matched to a gene: 6. The CDR3 region has the DNA TGTGCCAGCAGTTTAGGGGACAGTCGCACAGATACGCAGTATTTT. Its protein product is CASSLGDSRTDTQYF.

Note on this clone: A much bigger clone sits one base away, suggesting this may be a read error. The CDR3 loop is CASSLGNQPQHF. CDR3 in DNA: TGTGCCAGCAGCTTAGGGAATCAGCCCCAGCATTTT. J is TRBJ1-5 and V is TRBV7-2; D uncertain. Trimming pared 1 base from V and 4 bases from J, leaving 2 bases between. The V gene's germline CDR1 is SGHTA and CDR2 FQGNSA. This CDR3 spans 12 amino acids.

The V gene is TRBV7-6, the J gene TRBJ2-3; maybe TRBD1 (5 bases). Per germline, CDR1 SGHVS and CDR2 FNYEAQ. The V gene lost 5 bases and the J gene lost 2 bases, with 11 bases spanning the gap. This CDR3 is built from 14 residues. The CDR3 coding sequence is TGTGCCAGCAGCCAGGGCAGCTACACAGATACGCAGTATTTT. Translating gives CASSQGSYTDTQYF.

This clone was counted only a few times. V is TRBV13 and J is TRBJ2-4; TRBD2 might be the D (5 bases). This CDR3 region has 16 residues. V lost 6 bases to trimming and J lost 6 bases, with 21 bases between them. Germline V gene sequence: CDR1 PRHDT, CDR2 FYEKMQ (reference sequence). CDR3 residues: CASSRGELLGRNIQYF. The CDR3 DNA sequence: TGTGCCAGCAGTCGGGGTGAATTGTTAGGTAGAAACATTCAGTACTTC.

This clone was counted many times. Distinct nucleotide sequences in the sample also encode this CDR3. The genes are TRBV7-2 and TRBJ2-7; 13 bases match TRBD2. Germline lookup yields CDR1 SGHTA and CDR2 FQGNSA. The V and J ends lost 1 base and 7 bases, in that order; junction bases with no gene match: 4. The CDR3 has 15 residues. This chain's CDR3 is CASSLELAGGWEQYF. The CDR3 DNA sequence: TGTGCCAGCAGCTTAGAACTAGCGGGGGGGTGGGAGCAGTACTTC.

This clone came up a few times. The chain joins TRBV10-3 to TRBJ1-2, with D tentatively TRBD1 (5 bases). Per germline, CDR1 ENHRY and CDR2 SYGVKD. V lost 3 bases and J lost 8, with 10 bases in between. CDR3 length equals 12 residues. The CDR3 DNA follows: TGTGCCATCAGTGACCGCAGGGAGGGCTACACCTTC. Protein sequence: CAISDRREGYTF.

The sample holds many counts of this clone. The V call is TRBV7-9, the J call TRBJ2-1; perhaps TRBD1 as D (5 bases). V lost 5 bases to trimming and J lost 6 bases, with 8 bases between them. Germline V gives CDR1 SEHNR, CDR2 FQNEAQ (reference sequence). The CDR3 contains 12 residues. For the CDR3, the DNA is TGTGCCAGCAGCGCCCAGGGCAATGAGCAGTTCTTC. Translating it yields CASSAQGNEQFF.

The chain is built from TRBV5-1 and TRBJ2-2; 10 positions agree with TRBD2. V lost 0 bases and J lost 4; bases outside the gene matches: 3. This CDR3 comprises 16 residues. Germline CDR1 is SGHRS and CDR2 is YFSETQ. CDR3 coding DNA: TGCGCCAGCAGCTTGGGGACTAGCGGAGTCACCGGGGAGCTGTTTTTT. Translating gives CASSLGTSGVTGELFF. Full variable domain (outside the CDR3, taken from reference TRBV5-1 and TRBJ2-2): KAGVTQTPRYLIKTRGQQVTLSCSPISGHRSVSWYQQTPGQGLQFLFEYFSETQRNKGNFPGRFSGRQFSNSRSEMNVSTLELGDSALYLCASSLGTSGVTGELFFGEGSRLTVL.